This is a list of T cell receptor beta chains from one sample in a study of blood T cell repertoires in COVID-19. TCRdb's table, derived via immunoSEQ multiplex PCR, lists solely in-frame clones and lacks some. Counted here are about 260,000 clones, around 87% occurring once; the ten biggest clones make up approximately 5.1%. Sequencing was performed on peripheral blood. The source is a woman in her fifties or sixties with COVID-19, enrolled during active disease. CDR3s include the opening cysteine and the closing phenylalanine or tryptophan. The D gene is left open where the match is weak. Not all rows give a size; the values are once, few, many and, for expanded clones, a class.

J gene | clone size | V gene | D gene | CDR3 protein | CDR3 DNA
TRBJ1-2 | once | TRBV5-4 | - | CASSLSGIGGYTF | TGTGCCAGCAGCTTGTCCGGGATTGGTGGCTACACCTTC
TRBJ2-1 | - | TRBV18 | TRBD2 | CASSPLAGEWNEQFF | TGTGCCAGCTCACCACTAGCGGGAGAATGGAATGAGCAGTTCTTC
TRBJ1-1 | - | TRBV6-5 | - | CASMEQGRRNTEAFF | TGTGCCAGCATGGAACAGGGCCGGCGGAACACTGAAGCTTTCTTT
TRBJ2-1 | - | TRBV10-3 | TRBD2 | CAISAKRESGNEQFF | TGTGCCATCAGTGCAAAGCGGGAGTCCGGCAATGAGCAGTTCTTC
TRBJ1-4 | - | TRBV9 | - | CASSAGSGGINEKLFF | TGTGCCAGCAGCGCCGGGTCGGGGGGCATTAATGAAAAACTGTTTTTT
TRBJ2-4 | - | TRBV11-2 | - | CASSLGNRYKNIQYF | TGTGCCAGCAGCTTAGGCAATAGATACAAAAACATTCAGTACTTC
TRBJ1-2 | - | TRBV29-1 | TRBD1 | CSVGGDRREGIYGYTF | TGCAGCGTTGGGGGGGACAGAAGGGAAGGTATCTATGGCTACACCTTC
TRBJ2-1 | - | TRBV28 | - | CASGGSRYYNEQFF | TGTGCCAGTGGAGGGTCAAGATACTACAATGAGCAGTTCTTC
TRBJ1-1 | - | TRBV9 | - | CASSPRGEGVEAFF | TGTGCCAGCAGCCCCCGGGGGGAGGGGGTAGAAGCTTTCTTT
TRBJ2-5 | - | TRBV12-3/TRBV12-4 | - | CASSTSYVTQYF | TGTGCCAGCTCAACGAGTTATGTGACCCAGTACTTC
TRBJ2-1 | - | TRBV29-1 | TRBD1 | CSVSRDRNEQFF | TGCAGCGTTTCCCGGGACAGGAATGAGCAGTTCTTC
TRBJ2-3 | once | TRBV5-1 | TRBD2 | CASSLAGGRDTQYF | TGCGCCAGCAGCTTGGCGGGGGGGCGAGATACGCAGTATTTT
TRBJ1-5 | - | TRBV7-2 | TRBD1 | CASSPGQPRRSNQPQHF | TGTGCCAGCAGCCCGGGACAGCCCCGAAGGAGCAATCAGCCCCAGCATTTT
TRBJ1-5 | - | TRBV6-5 | - | CASRGGLSQPQHF | TGTGCCAGCAGGGGGGGGTTGAGTCAGCCCCAGCATTTT
TRBJ2-2 | few | TRBV28 | - | CASSLLLGHLNTGELFF | TGTGCCAGCAGTTTACTCCTGGGACACCTAAACACCGGGGAGCTGTTTTTT
TRBJ2-3 | - | TRBV6-6 | TRBD2 | CASSYLGLADTQYF | TGTGCCAGCAGTTACCTTGGACTAGCGGATACGCAGTATTTT
TRBJ2-7 | - | TRBV11-2 | TRBD1 | CASSLVRGRLGEQYF | TGTGCCAGCAGCTTAGTGAGGGGGCGTCTAGGGGAGCAGTACTTC
TRBJ1-4 | - | TRBV21-1 | - | CASSQIGTGTRGGKLFF | TGTGCCAGCAGCCAAATTGGTACCGGGACAAGGGGTGGAAAACTGTTTTTT
TRBJ2-5 | - | TRBV7-6 | TRBD1 | CASSLDPTGVQETQYF | TGTGCCAGCAGCTTAGATCCGACAGGGGTACAAGAGACCCAGTACTTC
TRBJ2-5 | - | TRBV5-5 | - | CASRRAGAETQYF | TGTGCCAGCAGGCGGGCGGGGGCAGAGACCCAGTACTTC
TRBJ2-4 | once | TRBV10-3 | - | CAIRGDSKNIQYF | TGTGCCATCAGGGGGGACTCGAAAAACATTCAGTACTTC
TRBJ2-1 | - | TRBV19 | TRBD1 | CASTRTGRGNEQFF | TGTGCCAGTACCAGGACAGGGCGGGGAAATGAGCAGTTCTTC
TRBJ1-2 | few | TRBV18 | - | CASSPRRDYGYTF | TGTGCCAGCTCACCGAGGCGGGACTATGGCTACACCTTC
TRBJ1-2 | - | TRBV4-1 | - | CASSQARDIRVYGYTF | TGCGCCAGCAGCCAGGCCCGGGACATCAGAGTCTATGGCTACACCTTC
TRBJ1-2 | many | TRBV5-6 | TRBD1 | CASSLDRGPNYGYTF | TGTGCCAGCAGCTTAGACAGGGGGCCCAACTATGGCTACACCTTC
TRBJ1-5 | once | TRBV7-2 | - | CASSLAVGGRSNQPQHF | TGTGCCAGCAGCTTGGCGGTTGGGGGGAGAAGCAATCAGCCCCAGCATTTT
TRBJ1-2 | few | TRBV6-1 | - | CASSEDPRVDGYTF | TGTGCCAGCAGTGAAGACCCCCGGGTGGATGGCTACACCTTC
TRBJ2-1 | - | TRBV24-1 | TRBD1 | CATSDSDRPGQGIYEQFF | TGTGCCACCAGTGACTCGGACCGTCCGGGACAGGGGATTTATGAGCAGTTCTTC
TRBJ2-2 | once | TRBV9 | TRBD1 | CASSISGTGFYSGGELFF | TGTGCCAGCAGCATCTCCGGGACAGGGTTTTATTCAGGCGGGGAGCTGTTTTTT
TRBJ1-1 | - | TRBV20-1 | TRBD1 | CSASDRDIAFF | TGCAGTGCCTCGGACAGGGATATAGCTTTCTTT
TRBJ2-3 | - | TRBV7-9 | TRBD2 | CASSPRAGRTDTQYF | TGTGCCAGCAGCCCCCGGGCCGGGAGGACAGATACGCAGTATTTT
TRBJ1-5 | - | TRBV7-2 | - | CASSLRGGASNQPQHF | TGTGCCAGCAGCTTAAGGGGGGGCGCTAGCAATCAGCCCCAGCATTTT
TRBJ1-2 | - | TRBV11-2 | - | CASSFIAGVGYTF | TGTGCCAGCAGCTTCATCGCAGGGGTAGGCTACACCTTC
TRBJ1-2 | once | TRBV30 | TRBD1 | CAQGDRGFRSYGYTF | TGTGCCCAAGGGGACAGGGGATTTCGTTCCTATGGCTACACCTTC
TRBJ2-2 | many | TRBV5-4 | TRBD1 | CASSATGGNTGELFF | TGTGCCAGCAGCGCGACAGGGGGGAACACCGGGGAGCTGTTTTTT